This T cell receptor beta chain was obtained from a study of blood T cell repertoires in COVID-19. On the study more broadly: From the United States, Italy and Spain came samples of acute and convalescent COVID-19. In each case, the material was cDNA or gDNA derived from T cells, B-cell-depleted T cells, or PBMCs.

It was during active infection that Seattle patients were enrolled and then longitudinally followed. Repertoires were generated with immunoSEQ multiplex PCR, while TCRdb's copy carries only in-frame clones and drops some. The sample lists some 24,000 clones; approximately 91% were seen once. The CDR3 contains 17 residues. The sequencing input was peripheral blood. The V gene is TRBV12-2, the J gene TRBJ1-5; the tabulated D call, TRBD1, remains unverified against the DNA. TRBV12-2 is a known pseudogene. The origin of this receptor is a man between 65 and 80 years old with COVID-19, enrolled during active disease. The CDR3 sequence: CASRLRGQGASNQPQHF. The CDR3, as DNA: TGTGCAAGTCGCTTAAGGGGACAGGGAGCCAGCAATCAGCCCCAGCATTTT.